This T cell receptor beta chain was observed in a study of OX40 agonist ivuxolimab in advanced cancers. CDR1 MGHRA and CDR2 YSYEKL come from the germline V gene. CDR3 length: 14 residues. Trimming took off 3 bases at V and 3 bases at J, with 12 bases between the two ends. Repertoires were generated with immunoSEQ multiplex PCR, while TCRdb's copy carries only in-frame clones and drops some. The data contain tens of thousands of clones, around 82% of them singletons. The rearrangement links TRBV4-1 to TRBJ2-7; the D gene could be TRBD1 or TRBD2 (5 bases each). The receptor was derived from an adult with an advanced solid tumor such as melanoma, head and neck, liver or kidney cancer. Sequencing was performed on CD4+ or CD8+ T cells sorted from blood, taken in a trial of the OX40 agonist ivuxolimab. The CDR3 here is CASSHRDGVYEQYF. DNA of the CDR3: TGCGCCAGCAGCCACCGGGACGGAGTCTACGAGCAGTACTTC.